The 30 T cell receptor beta chains in this list originate from one sample, sequenced in a study of neoadjuvant anti-PD-1 for oral cavity cancer. The assay was immunoSEQ multiplex PCR, and TCRdb's table has in-frame clones only and misses some. This table holds approximately 32,000 clones, around nine tenths found once. The sequences come from PBMCs, collected before nivolumab (anti-PD-1) treatment. These receptors originate from a person between 35 and 79 years old with oral cavity squamous cell carcinoma.

This chain uses TRBV29-1 with TRBJ1-1; TRBD1 matches at 10 bases. The CDR3 loop spans 12 amino acids. In germline, CDR1 is SQVTM, CDR2 ANQGSEA. With V trimmed by 6 bases and J by 4 bases, 2 bases remained unmatched. The CDR3 nucleotides read TGCAGCGTCGGACAGGGGGGCACTGAAGCTTTCTTT. Its protein is CSVGQGGTEAFF.

The V and J genes are TRBV7-9 and TRBJ1-3; TRBD1 matches at 8 bases. CDR1 and CDR2 from the germline V gene are SEHNR and FQNEAQ (reference sequence). With V trimmed by 5 bases and J by 9 bases, 9 bases remained unmatched. The CDR3 loop spans 14 amino acids. The CDR3 DNA reads as TGTGCCAGCAGCAACAGGACAGGGAGGGGCACCATATATTTT. This translates into CASSNRTGRGTIYF. Complete variable domain (other parts from reference TRBV7-9 and TRBJ1-3): DTGVSQNPRHKITKRGQNVTFRCDPISEHNRLYWYRQTLGQGPEFLTYFQNEAQLEKSRLLSDRFSAERPKGSFSTLEIQRTEQGDSAMYLCASSNRTGRGTIYFGEGSWLTVV.

There are a few counts of this clone. The chain couples TRBV7-6 to TRBJ1-5; D remains unclear. Trimming took 1 base from V and 3 from J, leaving 13 bases between them. From germline, CDR1 is SGHVS and CDR2 FNYEAQ. The CDR3 is 16 amino acids. DNA for the CDR3: TGTGCCAGCAGCTTAGTTCCGACGGCGAACAATCAGCCCCAGCATTTT. Its translation is CASSLVPTANNQPQHF. Filled out from reference TRBV7-6 and TRBJ1-5, the complete variable domain reads GAGVSQSPRYKVTKRGQDVALRCDPISGHVSLYWYRQALGQGPEFLTYFNYEAQQDKSGLPNDRFSAERPEGSISTLTIQRTEQRDSAMYRCASSLVPTANNQPQHFGDGTRLSIL.

This clone appeared once. V and J are TRBV15 and TRBJ2-1; 8 bases align to TRBD1. V shed 4 bases, J shed 4 bases, and the junction held 3 bases outside the gene matches. This CDR3 is 14 amino acids long. Germline CDR1 and CDR2: LNHNV and YYDKDF (reference sequence). The CDR3 DNA is TGTGCCACCAGCAAATGGACAGGGTACAATGAGCAGTTCTTC. Residues: CATSKWTGYNEQFF.

J is TRBJ1-6 and V is TRBV27, with a possible D match to TRBD1 (5 bases). Per the germline V gene, CDR1 is MNHEY and CDR2 is SMNVEV (reference sequence). CDR3 length: 14 residues. V lost 1 base to trimming and J lost 13 bases, with 14 bases between them. CDR3 nucleotide sequence: TGTGCCAGCAGTTTATTCCAGGGAGGGTCGCCCCTCCACTTT. Its translation: CASSLFQGGSPLHF.

The V and J genes are TRBV2 and TRBJ1-6; D is perhaps TRBD1 (6 bases). Trimming took off 8 bases at V and 6 bases at J, with 17 bases between the two ends. This CDR3 region has 15 residues. Germline V gives CDR1 SNHLY, CDR2 FYNNEI. The CDR3 sequence: CASANRDKVNSPLHF. DNA of the CDR3: TGTGCCAGCGCGAACCGGGACAAGGTTAATTCACCCCTCCACTTT.

J is TRBJ2-3 and V is TRBV2; TRBD2 agrees at 7 bases. Per germline, CDR1 SNHLY and CDR2 FYNNEI. The V segment lost 5 bases and the J segment 0 bases; nucleotides outside the gene matches: 5. CDR3 size: 15 residues. The CDR3 DNA follows: TGTGCCAGCAGTTCTCTAGCGGCGAGCACAGATACGCAGTATTTT. Encoded protein: CASSSLAASTDTQYF. Variable domain in full (rest from reference TRBV2 and TRBJ2-3): EPEVTQTPSHQVTQMGQEVILRCVPISNHLYFYWYRQILGQKVEFLVSFYNNEISEKSEIFDDQFSVERPDGSNFTLKIRSTKLEDSAMYFCASSSLAASTDTQYFGPGTRLTVL.

The chain joins TRBV7-6 to TRBJ1-6; no definite D call. CDR1 is SGHVS, CDR2 FNYEAQ, per germline. Trimming took off 3 bases at V and 14 bases at J, with 14 bases between the two ends. The CDR3 contains 13 residues. In DNA, the CDR3 is TGTGCCAGCAGCTTCCGGGCCGAGCAATCCCTCCACTTT. It is translated as CASSFRAEQSLHF.

The gene calls are TRBV6-1 and TRBJ2-5; D gene unclear. Trimming shortened V by 5 bases and J by 2 bases, and 9 bases separated the two germline ends. This CDR3 is 13 amino acids long. CDR1 is MNHNS and CDR2 is SASEGT in the germline V gene. DNA for the CDR3: TGTGCCAGCAGTCGTCTACCTCAAGAGACCCAGTACTTC. Its translation: CASSRLPQETQYF.

J is TRBJ1-1 and V is TRBV30; no clear D. CDR3 length equals 12 residues. The V end lost 3 bases, the J end lost 2 bases, and 7 bases lay between the germline ends. Looked up from germline, CDR1 is GTSNPN and CDR2 is SVGIG (reference sequence). This chain's CDR3 is CAWRSGNTEAFF. The CDR3 DNA follows: TGTGCCTGGAGGTCCGGAAACACTGAAGCTTTCTTT.

The chain has TRBV27 and TRBJ2-7; 7 positions agree with TRBD2. Germline trimming cut 8 bases from V and 0 bases from J; bases unmatched to any gene: 7. The CDR3 extends over 14 amino acids. Germline CDR1 is MNHEY and CDR2 is SMNVEV (reference sequence). Here the CDR3 DNA reads TGTGCCAGCGGAGTATGGGGGGGCTCCTACGAGCAGTACTTC. Translation: CASGVWGGSYEQYF.

V gene TRBV28 combines with J gene TRBJ1-2; no clear D gene. Looked up from germline, CDR1 is MDHEN and CDR2 is SYDVKM. With 4 bases removed from V and 4 bases from J, the gap between germline ends came to 7 bases. The CDR3 is 12 residues long. The CDR3 region has the DNA TGTGCCAGCAGTTCGAGCGTCTATGGCTACACCTTC. It specifies CASSSSVYGYTF.

This clone was detected only once. This rearrangement joins TRBV28 to TRBJ1-2, with 12 bases lining up with TRBD1. V lost 10 bases to trimming and J lost 6 bases; unmatched junction nucleotides: 21. CDR1 is MDHEN, CDR2 SYDVKM, per germline. The CDR3 has 18 residues. In DNA, the CDR3 is TGTGCCATTAAACAACCCGGGACAGGGGGCTACTATCTTGATGGCTACACCTTC. Protein product: CAIKQPGTGGYYLDGYTF.

The chain has TRBV7-9 and TRBJ1-2; no clear D. CDR1 is SEHNR and CDR2 is FQNEAQ in the germline V gene (reference sequence). The length of the CDR3 is 14 residues. The V gene lost 5 bases and the J gene lost 1 base, with 11 bases spanning the gap. CDR3 bases: TGTGCCAGCAGCCCCGCCGGGGTTAACTATGGCTACACCTTC. Its protein product is CASSPAGVNYGYTF.

This chain connects TRBV4-2 to TRBJ2-7; D unresolved. Germline CDR1 is LGHNA and CDR2 is YNFKEQ. V gave up 0 bases and J gave up 3 bases, with 9 bases separating them. The CDR3 sequence is 14 residues long. As DNA, the CDR3 is TGTGCCAGCAGCCAAGAAAGTTGGAGCTACGAGCAGTACTTC. Its protein product is CASSQESWSYEQYF.

This chain connects TRBV4-1 to TRBJ1-4; TRBD1 matches at 7 bases. Per the germline V gene, CDR1 is MGHRA and CDR2 is YSYEKL. V was clipped by 4 bases and J by 5 bases; unmatched bases: 10. The CDR3 totals 16 residues. The CDR3 sequence is CASSLVPETGNEKLFF. Here the CDR3 DNA reads TGCGCCAGCAGCCTAGTGCCGGAGACAGGGAATGAAAAACTGTTTTTT.

The rearrangement uses TRBV12-2 and TRBJ1-1; TRBD1 reflects the table's D call only, with no check against the DNA. TRBV12-2 is classified as a pseudogene. CDR3 length: 18 amino acids. The CDR3 is CASRLGSVQDIKNTEAFF. The CDR3 DNA is TGTGCAAGTCGCTTAGGATCCGTTCAGGACATAAAGAACACTGAAGCTTTCTTT.

The V and J genes are TRBV5-5 and TRBJ1-2, with D possibly being TRBD1 (5 bases). This CDR3 comprises 15 residues. Trimming took 2 bases from V and 1 from J, leaving 12 bases between them. Germline V gene sequence: CDR1 SGHKS, CDR2 YYEKEE (reference sequence). The CDR3 is CASSFRQGVNYGYTF. CDR3 bases: TGTGCCAGCAGCTTTAGGCAGGGAGTTAACTATGGCTACACCTTC.

The chain recombines TRBV6-5 with TRBJ1-3; D possibly corresponds to TRBD1 (5 bases). Trimming shortened V by 3 bases and J by 2 bases, and 8 bases separated the two germline ends. The CDR3 spans 14 residues. CDR1 and CDR2 from the germline V gene are MNHEY and SVGAGI. CDR3 residues: CASSYQGAGNTIYF. The CDR3 DNA is TGTGCCAGCAGTTATCAGGGAGCTGGAAACACCATATATTTT.

DNA of the CDR3: TGTGCCAGCAGCTTGCCTTTCTCGAGGGGAAACACCATATATTTT. It is translated as CASSLPFSRGNTIYF. The chain is built from TRBV7-6 and TRBJ1-3; D is undetermined. There are 15 residues in the CDR3. Germline V gene sequence: CDR1 SGHVS, CDR2 FNYEAQ. Trimming stripped 3 bases from V and 4 bases from J, with 13 bases between.

The chain employs TRBV18 and TRBJ1-5; 8 nucleotides agree with TRBD1. CDR1 is KGHSH and CDR2 is LQKENI in the germline V gene. This CDR3 is 15 amino acids long. The junction had 2 bases not matched to a gene; V was cut back by 2 bases and J by 2 bases. CDR3 in amino acids: CASSPSTGGNQPQHF. CDR3 DNA: TGTGCCAGCTCACCATCGACAGGGGGCAATCAGCCCCAGCATTTT.

This clone was counted a single time. V is TRBV6-5 and J is TRBJ2-1; maybe TRBD1 (6 bases). The germline V gene encodes CDR1 MNHEY and CDR2 SVGAGI. V lost 4 bases to trimming and J lost 4 bases, with 17 bases between them. The CDR3 runs 16 residues. CDR3 in DNA: TGTGCCAGCAGTTCCCTCGCCCTTGGACAGTACAATGAGCAGTTCTTC. This gives the protein CASSSLALGQYNEQFF.

This rearrangement joins TRBV2 to TRBJ1-2; D remains unclear. CDR1 and CDR2 from the germline V gene are SNHLY and FYNNEI. V was pared by 10 bases and J by 2 bases, with 11 bases between. CDR3 length: 12 amino acids. Written as DNA, the CDR3 is TGTGCCACCATAAGTCCAAACTATGGCTACACCTTC. Translating it yields CATISPNYGYTF.

This chain uses TRBV6-1 with TRBJ1-6; the D gene is possibly TRBD1 (5 bases). The CDR3 is 20 amino acids. CDR1 is MNHNS, CDR2 SASEGT, per germline. V lost 1 base and J lost 2, with 21 bases in between. The CDR3 protein is CASSEVRQWVTSPYNSPLHF. For the CDR3, the DNA is TGTGCCAGCAGTGAAGTCAGACAGTGGGTCACGAGCCCCTATAATTCACCCCTCCACTTT.

Details on this clone: Its ends do not fully match the called genes, so a read error is possible. V and J are TRBV18 and TRBJ2-7; D gene unclear. The CDR3 is 13 amino acids. CDR1 is KGHSH, CDR2 LQKENI, per germline. CDR3 region: CASSPDLSYVQYF. The CDR3 DNA reads TGTGCCAGCTCACCAGATCTGTCCTACGTGCAGTACTTC.

There are a few counts of this clone. DNA for the CDR3: TGTGCCAGCAGGTTGAGGGGGTCGAGGAACACCGGGGAGCTGTTTTTT. As protein: CASRLRGSRNTGELFF. The chain carries TRBV5-8 and TRBJ2-2; D perhaps matches TRBD1 (6 bases). CDR1 SGHTS and CDR2 YDEGEE come from the germline V gene. The CDR3 runs to 16 residues. The V end lost 5 bases, the J end lost 1 base, and 15 bases lay between the germline ends.

Concerning this clone itself: At the DNA level, this CDR3 is encoded by other sequences in the same sample as well. The chain is built from TRBV5-1 and TRBJ2-1; D assignment may be TRBD1 or TRBD2 (5 bases each). The CDR3 extends over 15 amino acids. Trimming left V 5 bases short and J 0 bases short, with 12 bases between. CDR1 is SGHRS and CDR2 is YFSETQ in the germline V gene. Written as DNA, the CDR3 is TGCGCCAGCAGTCTATCAGGGAGCTCCTACAATGAGCAGTTCTTC. It encodes CASSLSGSSYNEQFF.

This clone was recorded once. This chain links TRBV5-8 with TRBJ2-2, with D uncertain. The germline gives CDR1 SGHTS, CDR2 YDEGEE. This CDR3 has 20 amino acids. V lost 4 bases and J lost 0, with 25 bases in between. The CDR3 nucleotides read TGTGCCAGCAGCCGCGTTGATTCTTTACGGCCCTATTCGAACACCGGGGAGCTGTTTTTT. Residues: CASSRVDSLRPYSNTGELFF.

This chain connects TRBV29-1 to TRBJ2-1, with TRBD2 identical over 14 bases. This CDR3 region has 18 residues. Per the germline V gene, CDR1 is SQVTM and CDR2 is ANQGSEA. Trimming cost V 3 bases and J 4 bases; bases outside gene matches: 11. The CDR3 sequence: CSVEGTGTSGGLYNEQFF. CDR3 nucleotides: TGCAGCGTTGAGGGGACCGGGACTAGCGGGGGACTTTACAATGAGCAGTTCTTC.

This chain uses TRBV7-9 with TRBJ2-5; D is unclear. CDR1 is SEHNR, CDR2 FQNEAQ, per germline (reference sequence). Trimming shortened V by 7 bases and J by 5 bases, and 23 bases separated the two germline ends. This CDR3 has 16 residues. CDR3 in DNA: TGTGCCAGCACAACCAGAAAGGGCGCGACTGAGGAGACCCAGTACTTC. As protein: CASTTRKGATEETQYF.